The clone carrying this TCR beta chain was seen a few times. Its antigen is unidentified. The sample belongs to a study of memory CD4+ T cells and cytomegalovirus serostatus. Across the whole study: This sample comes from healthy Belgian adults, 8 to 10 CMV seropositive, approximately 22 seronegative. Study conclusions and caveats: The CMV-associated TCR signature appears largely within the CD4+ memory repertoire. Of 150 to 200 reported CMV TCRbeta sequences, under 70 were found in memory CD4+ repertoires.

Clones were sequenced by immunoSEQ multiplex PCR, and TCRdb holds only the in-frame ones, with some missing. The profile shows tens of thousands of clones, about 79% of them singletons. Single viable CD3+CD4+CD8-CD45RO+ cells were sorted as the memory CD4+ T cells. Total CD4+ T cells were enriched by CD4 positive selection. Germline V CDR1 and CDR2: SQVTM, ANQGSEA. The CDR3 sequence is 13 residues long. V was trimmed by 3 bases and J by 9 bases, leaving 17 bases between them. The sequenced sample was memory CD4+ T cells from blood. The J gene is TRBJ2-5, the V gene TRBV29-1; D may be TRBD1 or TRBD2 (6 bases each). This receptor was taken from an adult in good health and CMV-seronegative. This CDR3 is CSVEGSGAEPQYF. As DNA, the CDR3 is TGCAGCGTTGAGGGATCGGGGGCCGAGCCCCAGTACTTC.